The 32 T cell receptor beta chains presented below share a single source sample, sequenced in a study of cytomegalovirus exposure and HLA in healthy donors. The PCR was carried out with 60 Vbeta primers and 13 Jbeta primers. Repertoires were generated with immunoSEQ multiplex PCR, while TCRdb's copy carries only in-frame clones and drops some. The data contain nearly 110,000 clones, 82% of them singletons. What was sequenced was PBMCs. The receptors derive from a man aged 30-40 years in good health and CMV-seropositive.

DNA for the CDR3: TGTGCCAGCAGCCTCACCACCCTAGTCGGGTCAGGGTTGAACACTGAAGCTTTCTTT. Residues: CASSLTTLVGSGLNTEAFF. V usage is TRBV7-9 and J usage is TRBJ1-1; possible D gene TRBD1, 5 bases. Trimming stripped 5 bases from V and 0 bases from J, with 25 bases between. The CDR3 has 19 amino acids. Germline V gives CDR1 SEHNR, CDR2 FQNEAQ (reference sequence).

The CDR3 DNA is TGTGCCAGCAGCTTAGCTAGCGGGGGAAGCACAGATACGCAGTATTTT. Translating gives CASSLASGGSTDTQYF. J is TRBJ2-3 and V is TRBV7-9; 9 bases agree with TRBD2. V lost 0 bases to trimming and J lost 0 bases; unmatched junction nucleotides: 1. Germline values: CDR1 SEHNR, CDR2 FQNEAQ (reference sequence). The CDR3 contains 16 residues. Full variable domain (outside the CDR3, taken from reference TRBV7-9 and TRBJ2-3): DTGVSQNPRHKITKRGQNVTFRCDPISEHNRLYWYRQTLGQGPEFLTYFQNEAQLEKSRLLSDRFSAERPKGSFSTLEIQRTEQGDSAMYLCASSLASGGSTDTQYFGPGTRLTVL.

Only a few counts were recorded for this clone. The rearrangement joins TRBV28 to TRBJ1-5, with D perhaps TRBD1 (6 bases). With 7 bases removed from V and 0 bases from J, the gap between germline ends came to 16 bases. Germline lookup yields CDR1 MDHEN and CDR2 SYDVKM. The CDR3 covers 16 residues. In DNA, the CDR3 is TGTGCCAGCACGAAGAGGGGGGGAACTAGCAATCAGCCCCAGCATTTT. Translated: CASTKRGGTSNQPQHF.

This clone was observed a single time. The chain couples TRBV27 to TRBJ1-6; D remains unclear. V dropped 6 bases and J dropped 0 bases, with 6 bases sitting between them. This CDR3 has 14 residues. The V gene's germline CDR1 is MNHEY and CDR2 SMNVEV (reference sequence). For the CDR3, the DNA is TGTGCCAGCAGCCCACTCTCCTATAATTCACCCCTCCACTTT. It specifies CASSPLSYNSPLHF.

This CDR3 reads CAIGGEVGLGNQPQHF. The DNA of the CDR3 is TGTGCCATCGGGGGGGAGGTGGGATTGGGCAATCAGCCCCAGCATTTT. The chain has TRBV10-3 and TRBJ1-5, with a possible D match to TRBD1 (5 bases). Germline lookup yields CDR1 ENHRY and CDR2 SYGVKD. The CDR3 is 16 amino acids. Trimming removed 8 bases at V and 2 bases at J, with 19 bases between.

The chain joins TRBV7-9 to TRBJ2-5; maybe TRBD1 (5 bases). The CDR3 has 18 residues. V gave up 1 base and J gave up 5 bases, with 23 bases separating them. Germline CDR1 and CDR2: SEHNR and FQNEAQ (reference sequence). CDR3 in amino acids: CASSLGGARGGLRETQYF. For the CDR3, the DNA is TGTGCCAGCAGCTTAGGTGGGGCTAGAGGTGGTCTGAGGGAGACCCAGTACTTC. The entire variable domain, with the rest obtained from reference TRBV7-9 and TRBJ2-5, is as follows: DTGVSQNPRHKITKRGQNVTFRCDPISEHNRLYWYRQTLGQGPEFLTYFQNEAQLEKSRLLSDRFSAERPKGSFSTLEIQRTEQGDSAMYLCASSLGGARGGLRETQYFGPGTRLLVL.

J is TRBJ2-1 and V is TRBV6-4, with 7 positions matching TRBD2. The ends lost 5 bases at V and 1 base at J; junction bases unmatched: 8. This CDR3 is built from 16 residues. The germline gives CDR1 MRHNA, CDR2 SNTAGT. The CDR3 DNA sequence: TGTGCCAGCAGTAGACTCCCACTAGCGTCCTACAATGAGCAGTTCTTC. The encoded protein is CASSRLPLASYNEQFF.

With regard to this clone: One junction end does not reproduce the germline sequence, and a read error may be involved. The J gene is TRBJ2-6, the V gene TRBV6-6, with D perhaps matching TRBD1 (5 bases). Germline V lookup: CDR1 MNHNY, CDR2 SVGAGI (reference sequence). CDR3 length: 11 residues. The CDR3 coding sequence is TGTGCCAGCTCTGGGGCCAACGGCCTGACTTTC. As protein: CASSGANGLTF.

Remarks on this clone: One junction end disagrees with the germline gene, perhaps due to a read error. This chain connects TRBV7-2 to TRBJ2-1; TRBD2 matches 9 bases. Germline-derived CDR1 and CDR2 are SGHTA and FQGNSA. This CDR3 spans 14 amino acids. The CDR3 region is CASSLAGPYNEQFF. As DNA, the CDR3 is TGTGCCAGCAGCCTAGCGGGGCCTTACAATGAGCAGTTCTTC.

The CDR3 here is CASSPSSHRGVYNEQFF. CDR3 nucleotides: TGTGCCAGCTCACCATCCTCTCACAGGGGGGTTTACAATGAGCAGTTCTTC. This chain links TRBV18 with TRBJ2-1, with 8 bases fitting TRBD1. J was trimmed by 4 bases and V by 2 bases; bases with no gene match: 10. CDR3 length equals 17 residues. Germline V CDR1 and CDR2: KGHSH, LQKENI. The full variable domain, rest sourced from reference TRBV18 and TRBJ2-1, is NAGVMQNPRHLVRRRGQEARLRCSPMKGHSHVYWYRQLPEEGLKFMVYLQKENIIDESGMPKERFSAEFPKEGPSILRIQQVVRGDSAAYFCASSPSSHRGVYNEQFFGPGTRLTVL.

The genes are TRBV5-6 and TRBJ2-3; D perhaps matches TRBD1 (6 bases). This CDR3 is built from 14 residues. V was trimmed by 5 bases and J by 4 bases, leaving 14 bases between them. Germline CDR1 reads SGHDT; CDR2 reads YYEEEE. This CDR3 reads CASSHQGGADTQYF. The CDR3 region has the DNA TGTGCCAGCAGTCACCAAGGGGGAGCAGATACGCAGTATTTT.

The chain recombines TRBV5-4 with TRBJ2-5; D remains unclear. Trimming stripped 2 bases from V and 0 bases from J, with 8 bases between. Germline lookup yields CDR1 SGHNT and CDR2 YYREEE (reference sequence). This CDR3 is built from 14 residues. CDR3 protein: CASSFYENQETQYF. DNA of the CDR3: TGTGCCAGCAGCTTCTATGAGAACCAAGAGACCCAGTACTTC.

The chain recombines TRBV4-1 with TRBJ1-2; 8 bases fit TRBD1. In germline, CDR1 is MGHRA, CDR2 YSYEKL. V lost 3 bases, J lost 0 bases, and 6 bases stayed unmatched. This CDR3 has 16 amino acids. The CDR3: CASSQRQGNPNYGYTF. As DNA, the CDR3 is TGCGCCAGCAGCCAGCGACAGGGGAATCCTAACTATGGCTACACCTTC.

This clone has just a few counts. The rearrangement links TRBV14 to TRBJ2-2; 7 positions agree with TRBD2. V was clipped by 1 base and J by 6 bases; unmatched bases: 5. The CDR3 consists of 15 residues. CDR1 and CDR2 from the germline V gene are SGHDN and FVKESK. The CDR3 sequence is CASSQAGGLAGELFF. The CDR3 nucleotides are TGTGCCAGCAGCCAAGCGGGGGGATTGGCCGGGGAGCTGTTTTTT.

The chain combines TRBV6-1 with TRBJ2-7, with D possibly being TRBD1 (5 bases). Looked up from germline, CDR1 is MNHNS and CDR2 is SASEGT. The CDR3 length is 15 residues. V lost 5 bases and J lost 1, with 15 bases in between. The CDR3 sequence: CASSSQGGPSYEQYF. CDR3 DNA sequence: TGTGCCAGCAGTAGTCAGGGTGGACCTTCCTACGAGCAGTACTTC.

This clone came up a few times. The V gene is TRBV7-6, the J gene TRBJ1-3; D not certain. CDR1 is SGHVS, CDR2 FNYEAQ, per germline. V was shortened by 6 bases and J by 7 bases, with 7 bases between the two germline ends. The CDR3 spans 11 residues. Here the CDR3 reads CASSSRNTIYF. The CDR3 nucleotides read TGTGCCAGCAGTAGTCGGAACACCATATATTTT.

The chain is built from TRBV5-5 and TRBJ1-3; D may be TRBD1 (6 bases). The V end was cut by 0 bases, the J end by 0 bases, with 10 bases between. The CDR3 extends over 16 amino acids. Germline V gene data show CDR1 as SGHKS and CDR2 as YYEKEE (reference sequence). This CDR3 is CASSLVNRVSGNTIYF. CDR3 nucleotides: TGTGCCAGCAGCTTGGTTAACAGGGTCTCTGGAAACACCATATATTTT.

On this clone: One junction end does not reproduce the germline sequence, and a read error may be involved. The rearrangement joins TRBV30 to TRBJ2-6, with D perhaps matching TRBD1 (6 bases). Germline values: CDR1 GTSNPN, CDR2 SVGIG (reference sequence). The CDR3 runs to 16 residues. The CDR3 DNA is TGTGCCTGGAGTCTAACAGGGAACTCTGGGGCCAACGGCCTGACTTTC. This codes for CAWSLTGNSGANGLTF.

CDR3 loop: CATSRDLRTGGSEAFF. CDR3 nucleotides: TGTGCCACCAGCAGAGATCTTCGGACAGGAGGATCTGAAGCTTTCTTT. This sequence joins TRBV15 and TRBJ1-1; 7 bases agree with TRBD1. CDR1 is LNHNV and CDR2 is YYDKDF in the germline V gene (reference sequence). The V gene end was trimmed by 0 bases and the J gene end by 6 bases; junction bases not matched to a gene: 10. This CDR3 comprises 16 residues.

This clone came up a few times. The chain links TRBV6-5 to TRBJ1-1; 11 bases map to TRBD1. The J segment lost 5 bases and the V segment lost 5 bases, leaving 4 bases of the junction unmatched. CDR1 and CDR2 (germline): MNHEY, SVGAGI. The CDR3 spans 14 residues. CDR3 DNA: TGTGCCAGCAGTGGGACAGGGGGTTATACTGAAGCTTTCTTT. Amino acids: CASSGTGGYTEAFF.

The rearrangement uses TRBV28 and TRBJ2-7; D remains unclear. The CDR3 is 13 amino acids. In germline, CDR1 is MDHEN, CDR2 SYDVKM. The V and J ends lost 3 bases and 3 bases respectively, with 9 bases between them. The CDR3 region is CASSFLEFYEQYF. The CDR3 DNA reads as TGTGCCAGCAGTTTTCTAGAATTCTACGAGCAGTACTTC.

The V gene is TRBV18, the J gene TRBJ2-3; no firm D call. The V gene lost 6 bases and the J gene lost 2 bases, with 12 bases spanning the gap. This CDR3 spans 14 amino acids. CDR1 KGHSH and CDR2 LQKENI come from the germline V gene. The CDR3 bases are TGTGCCAGCTCCCCCGCTCTAAACACAGATACGCAGTATTTT. It yields the protein CASSPALNTDTQYF.

Only a few counts were recorded for this clone. This chain joins TRBV4-1 and TRBJ2-7, with D possibly TRBD1 on 5 matching bases. The V gene's germline CDR1 is MGHRA and CDR2 YSYEKL. Trimming took 0 bases from V and 0 from J, leaving 12 bases between them. CDR3 size: 16 residues. The CDR3: CASSQDPDRSSYEQYF. In nucleotides, the CDR3 is TGCGCCAGCAGCCAAGACCCCGACAGAAGCTCCTACGAGCAGTACTTC.

The V gene is TRBV29-1, the J gene TRBJ2-3; TRBD2 aligns across 8 bases. Germline CDR1 is SQVTM and CDR2 is ANQGSEA. Trimming cost V 8 bases and J 0 bases; bases outside gene matches: 4. The CDR3 consists of 13 residues. The CDR3 coding sequence is TGCAGCTCCCGGGGGGGGAGCACAGATACGCAGTATTTT. Translated, it gives CSSRGGSTDTQYF.

This chain uses TRBV5-6 with TRBJ2-1, with a weak D call TRBD1 (8 bases). The CDR3 is made up of 15 amino acids. Germline CDR1 is SGHDT and CDR2 is YYEEEE. V lost 2 bases and J lost 7, with 16 bases in between. CDR3 nucleotides: TGTGCCAGCAGCTTATTCGACAGGGGAGGGAATGAGCAGTTCTTC. It specifies CASSLFDRGGNEQFF.

CDR3 coding DNA: TGTGCTAGTGGTCCGGGACTAGCGGAGGCAGATACGCAGTATTTT. This encodes CASGPGLAEADTQYF. The chain uses TRBV12-5 and TRBJ2-3; 11 nucleotides line up with TRBD2. This CDR3 has 15 amino acids. Germline CDR1 is LGHNT and CDR2 is FRNRAP. The ends lost 5 bases at V and 4 bases at J; junction bases unmatched: 5.

The V and J genes are TRBV7-3 and TRBJ2-3; perhaps TRBD2 as D (6 bases). Germline V gives CDR1 SGHTA, CDR2 FQGTGA. Trimming took off 4 bases at V and 2 bases at J, with 13 bases between the two ends. The CDR3 consists of 15 residues. CDR3 sequence reads: CASSSPGLNTDTQYF. The CDR3 nucleotides read TGTGCCAGCAGCTCCCCGGGACTGAACACAGATACGCAGTATTTT.

The table lists this clone with a count of one. The J gene is TRBJ1-4, the V gene TRBV27, with unresolved D. Germline V CDR1 and CDR2: MNHEY, SMNVEV (reference sequence). Trimming shortened V by 2 bases and J by 4 bases, and 8 bases separated the two germline ends. There are 14 residues in the CDR3. CDR3 amino acids: CASSLRRFNEKLFF. CDR3 bases: TGTGCCAGCAGTTTAAGGCGGTTTAATGAAAAACTGTTTTTT.

The genes are TRBV19 and TRBJ2-1, with a tentative D call TRBD1 (5 bases). There are 15 residues in the CDR3. In germline, CDR1 is LNHDA, CDR2 SQIVND (reference sequence). Trimming pared 2 bases from V and 0 bases from J, leaving 8 bases between. The CDR3 spells CASSIQGSSYNEQFF. CDR3 bases: TGTGCCAGTAGTATACAGGGAAGCTCCTACAATGAGCAGTTCTTC.

This clone showed up just once. The chain joins TRBV7-6 to TRBJ2-1; TRBD2 matches 14 bases. The CDR3 has 14 amino acids. J was trimmed by 9 bases and V by 5 bases; bases with no gene match: 3. Per germline, CDR1 SGHVS and CDR2 FNYEAQ. CDR3 sequence (DNA): TGTGCCAGCAGCGGACTAGCGGGGGGAGGTGAGCAGTTCTTC. Amino acids: CASSGLAGGGEQFF.

The J gene is TRBJ2-5, the V gene TRBV7-9; D possibly corresponds to TRBD2 (6 bases). Trimming stripped 5 bases from V and 7 bases from J, with 17 bases between. This CDR3 has 14 amino acids. Germline V gene sequence: CDR1 SEHNR, CDR2 FQNEAQ (reference sequence). For the CDR3, the DNA is TGTGCCAGCAGCCCTGGGGGACTCCGGGTGACCCAGTACTTC. Its translation: CASSPGGLRVTQYF.

A word on this clone: Compared with germline, one end of the junction differs, possibly owing to a read error. The chain joins TRBV7-3 to TRBJ2-1; D is possibly TRBD2 (6 bases). The CDR3 runs 15 residues. Germline V gene sequence: CDR1 SGHTA, CDR2 FQGTGA. The CDR3 loop reads CASSLTSGSFNEQFF. CDR3 DNA sequence: TGTGCCAGCAGCTTAACTAGCGGCTCCTTCAATGAGCAGTTCTTC.